A selection of T cell receptor beta chains follows, all from one sample in a study of response to subunit inactivated influenza vaccine. TCRdb recomputed calls from the RT-PCR reads with MiXCR, one row per CDR3 protein. The profile shows 250,000 to 350,000 distinct CDR3 sequences, roughly 20% of them singletons. The source was PBMCs from blood, collected less than 22 months after vaccination. The receptors here all came from a man aged 50-75 years who received an inactivated influenza vaccine. CDR3s include the opening cysteine and the closing phenylalanine or tryptophan. Each record gives: J gene, clone size, CDR3 length, D gene, V gene, CDR3 protein, CDR3 DNA. A D gene is named only where the DNA matches it firmly. Clone size is given for some rows only: seen once, a few or many times, or a class if the clone is expanded.

TRBJ2-5	once	14	.	TRBV6-1	CASSPAGYQETQYF	TGCGCCAGCAGTCCAGCGGGCTACCAAGAGACCCAGTACTTC
TRBJ2-1	.	16	TRBD2	TRBV9	CASSIQAGGPGNEQFF	TGTGCCAGCAGCATCCAAGCGGGAGGGCCTGGGAATGAGCAGTTCTTC
TRBJ2-3	.	17	TRBD2	TRBV24-1	CATSDLDFGTTTRTQYF	TGTGCCACCAGTGATTTGGACTTCGGGACTACAACACGAACGCAGTATTTT
TRBJ1-1	few	15	.	TRBV3-1	CASKPAGTLYAEAFF	TGTGCCAGCAAACCGGCCGGGACCCTTTATGCTGAAGCTTTCTTT
TRBJ1-2	few	13	.	TRBV14	CASSQHRGYGYTF	TGTGCCAGCAGCCAGCACCGGGGGTATGGCTACACCTTC
TRBJ1-4	.	14	TRBD1	TRBV25-1	CASGPGQGLRKLFF	TGTGCCAGCGGACCGGGACAGGGCCTGCGAAAACTGTTTTTT
TRBJ1-2	.	14	TRBD1	TRBV6-1	CASSDRDRGYGYTF	TGTGCCAGCAGTGACCGGGACAGGGGCTATGGCTACACCTTC
TRBJ2-3	.	13	.	TRBV27	CASSLSVTDTQYF	TGTGCCAGCAGTTTATCTGTCACAGATACGCAGTATTTT
TRBJ2-2	few	16	.	TRBV21-1	CASVTTRTKNTGELFF	TGTGCCAGCGTCACCACAAGGACCAAAAACACCGGGGAGCTGTTTTTT
TRBJ2-7	.	17	TRBD1	TRBV7-9	CASSLGAARGKSYEQYF	TGTGCCAGCAGCTTAGGGGCCGCCAGGGGGAAATCCTACGAGCAGTACTTC
TRBJ2-7	.	16	.	TRBV28	CASRPPVGPGTYEQYF	TGTGCCAGCAGACCCCCCGTCGGCCCTGGGACCTACGAGCAGTACTTC
TRBJ1-1	.	13	.	TRBV14	CASSQAQLLEAFF	TGTGCCAGCAGCCAAGCACAACTCCTGGAAGCTTTCTTT
TRBJ2-2	few	13	.	TRBV20-1	CSASGRATGELFF	TGCAGTGCTAGTGGCAGGGCCACCGGGGAGCTGTTTTTT
TRBJ1-4	.	15	.	TRBV2	CASSEEAGALMKLFF	TGTGCCAGCAGTGAAGAAGCAGGGGCTCTAATGAAACTGTTTTTT
TRBJ2-7	.	14	.	TRBV4-2	CASSQVGASSEQYF	TGTGCCAGCAGCCAGGTGGGGGCCAGCTCCGAGCAGTACTTC
TRBJ2-7	.	17	TRBD1	TRBV20-1	CSAPNPIGTGRPYEQYF	TGCAGTGCACCGAACCCTATTGGGACAGGACGTCCCTACGAGCAGTACTTC
TRBJ2-3	many	19	TRBD2	TRBV4-1	CASSQDVPSGGRRTDTQYF	TGCGCCAGCAGCCAAGATGTCCCTAGCGGGGGCCGCCGCACAGATACGCAGTATTTT
TRBJ2-1	.	15	TRBD2	TRBV4-3	CASTTLAGANNEQFF	TGCGCCAGCACCACCTTAGCGGGGGCCAACAATGAGCAGTTCTTC
TRBJ2-7	.	15	.	TRBV6-2/TRBV6-3	CASSYGRGPFYEQYF	TGTGCCAGCAGTTATGGGCGGGGGCCCTTCTACGAGCAGTACTTC
TRBJ1-1	.	14	.	TRBV28	CASSFPVGTTEAFF	TGTGCCAGCAGTTTCCCGGTTGGGACCACTGAAGCTTTCTTT
TRBJ1-2	many	16	TRBD1	TRBV2	CASSPGTGGAGYGYTF	TGTGCCAGCAGTCCCGGGACAGGGGGCGCGGGGTATGGCTACACCTTC
TRBJ1-2	.	17	.	TRBV5-1	CASSLVYSNKTNYGYTF	TGCGCCAGCAGCTTGGTGTACAGCAACAAGACTAACTATGGCTACACCTTC
TRBJ2-1	.	18	TRBD2	TRBV6-1	CASSRETSGTAPYNEQFF	TGTGCCAGCAGCCGTGAGACTAGCGGAACAGCACCTTACAATGAGCAGTTCTTC
TRBJ1-5	.	16	.	TRBV6-1	CASSEDYRAVNQPQHF	TGTGCCAGCAGTGAAGACTACCGGGCGGTTAATCAGCCCCAGCATTTT
TRBJ1-6	few	15	.	TRBV9	CASSARGSYNSPLHF	TGTGCCAGCAGCGCCAGGGGATCCTATAATTCACCCCTCCACTTT
TRBJ2-5	.	14	.	TRBV15	CATSRGFTEETQYF	TGTGCCACCAGCAGAGGTTTTACTGAGGAGACCCAGTACTTC
TRBJ2-7	.	17	TRBD1	TRBV10-3	CAISERGRDRGAYEQYF	TGTGCCATCAGTGAGCGCGGCCGGGACAGAGGTGCCTACGAGCAGTACTTC
TRBJ1-5	.	13	.	TRBV7-8	CASSLWDYQPQHF	TGTGCCAGCAGCTTGTGGGACTATCAGCCCCAGCATTTT
TRBJ1-5	few	17	TRBD1	TRBV20-1	CSARDYRTGEKGQPQHF	TGCAGTGCTAGAGACTACAGGACAGGGGAAAAGGGTCAGCCCCAGCATTTT
TRBJ2-1	few	13	TRBD2	TRBV14	CASSQGLADEQFF	TGTGCCAGCAGCCAAGGCCTAGCGGATGAGCAGTTCTTC
TRBJ1-1	many	13	.	TRBV5-1	CATKGSLNTEAFF	TGCGCCACCAAAGGGTCACTGAACACTGAAGCTTTCTTT
TRBJ2-5	many	13	.	TRBV10-3	CAIRDWKKETQYF	TGTGCCATCAGGGACTGGAAGAAAGAGACCCAGTACTTC
TRBJ1-6	.	15	.	TRBV10-3	CAIRASEGGNSPLHF	TGTGCCATCAGGGCCAGCGAGGGAGGGAATTCACCCCTCCACTTT